The next 7 T cell receptor beta chains were all read from a single sample in a study of blood T cell repertoires in COVID-19. Clones were read by immunoSEQ multiplex PCR, and TCRdb kept only the in-frame ones, dropping some. The sample lists around 250,000 clones, just under 85% occurring once. Sequences were obtained from peripheral blood. The receptors here all came from a woman older than 75 with acute or convalescent COVID-19.

The genes are TRBV15 and TRBJ2-7; 9 positions agree with TRBD1. The ends lost 2 bases at V and 7 bases at J; junction bases unmatched: 12. Germline loops: CDR1 LNHNV, CDR2 YYDKDF (reference sequence). The CDR3 covers 16 residues. The CDR3 loop is CATSRSPGTGSGEQYF. CDR3 nucleotide sequence: TGTGCCACCAGCAGATCCCCCGGGACAGGGTCTGGGGAGCAGTACTTC.

The chain uses TRBV12-3 or TRBV12-4 and TRBJ2-7; TRBD2 is a possible D gene (6 bases). V lost 6 bases, J lost 6 bases, and 12 bases lay in between. The CDR3 has 12 amino acids. In DNA, the CDR3 is TGTGCCAGCAGCTTCGGGAGAGGCGAGCAGTACTTC. Translation: CASSFGRGEQYF.

The chain combines TRBV19 with TRBJ2-2; 13 nucleotides agree with TRBD2. Germline loops: CDR1 LNHDA, CDR2 SQIVND (reference sequence). The CDR3 extends over 15 amino acids. V gave up 3 bases and J gave up 6 bases; unmatched junction bases: 1. The CDR3 protein is CASSIGLAGAGELFF. Here the CDR3 DNA reads TGTGCCAGTAGTATTGGACTAGCGGGAGCCGGGGAGCTGTTTTTT.

This clone was seen once. The V and J genes are TRBV4-2 and TRBJ2-3, with 11 nucleotides matching TRBD2. Germline assignment: CDR1 LGHNA and CDR2 YNFKEQ. There are 16 residues in the CDR3. The J segment lost 0 bases and the V segment lost 5 bases, leaving 4 bases of the junction unmatched. As DNA, the CDR3 is TGTGCCAGCAGCGAGCGGACTAGCGGGAGCACAGATACGCAGTATTTT. Residues: CASSERTSGSTDTQYF.

V usage is TRBV20-1 and J usage is TRBJ2-1; perhaps TRBD2 as D (6 bases). The CDR3 is 11 amino acids. From germline, CDR1 is DFQATT and CDR2 SNEGSKA (reference sequence). Between the trimmed V and J ends, which lost 5 bases and 10 bases, there was a span of 12 bases. CDR3 loop: CSAVTRDEQFF. Written as DNA, the CDR3 is TGCAGTGCTGTGACTAGAGACGAGCAGTTCTTC.

This chain connects TRBV7-3 to TRBJ2-3; D ambiguous. The CDR3 has 14 residues. Germline V CDR1 and CDR2: SGHTA, FQGTGA. V lost 5 bases to trimming and J lost 1 base, with 10 bases between them. The CDR3 coding sequence is TGTGCCAGCAGCCCCTTGAGTGGCACAGATACGCAGTATTTT. It is translated as CASSPLSGTDTQYF.

The sample holds one count of this clone. The CDR3 region has the DNA TGTGCCAGCCGATGCGCCGGGACTGAACCTCCCGGCTACACCTTC. Translation: CASRCAGTEPPGYTF. The J gene is TRBJ1-2, the V gene TRBV21-1. TRBV21-1 is designated a pseudogene. The CDR3 totals 15 residues.